The TCR beta chain under discussion was sequenced for a study of cytomegalovirus exposure and HLA in healthy donors. Study overall: Of fewer than 450 genotyped donors, 81% clustered with self-reported Caucasian donors. Study findings and constraints: The study designated 164 TCR beta chains cytomegalovirus-associated.

Concerning this clone itself: Antigen unknown.

Germline V gene data show CDR1 as SGHAT and CDR2 as FQNNGV. V lost 2 bases to trimming and J lost 3 bases, with 5 bases between them. CDR3 length: 12 residues. In the PCR, 60 Vbeta and 13 Jbeta primers were used. The assay was immunoSEQ multiplex PCR, and TCRdb's table has in-frame clones only and misses some. The sample consists of about 160,000 clones, 82% of them appearing once. This TCR derives from a girl aged 5-17 years in good health and CMV-seropositive. This chain uses TRBV11-2 with TRBJ2-7; D gene uncertain. The sequenced material came from PBMCs. CDR3 bases: TGTGCCAGCAGCTTAATGTACTACGAGCAGTACTTC. Its translation is CASSLMYYEQYF.